The rows below give T cell receptor beta chains drawn from one sample of a study of cytomegalovirus exposure and HLA in healthy donors. Produced via immunoSEQ multiplex PCR; TCRdb's table is partial and in-frame only. The table shows 170,000 or so clones, with roughly 81% occurring only once. The sequenced material came from PBMCs. The receptors stem from a girl aged 5 to 17 in good health and CMV-seropositive. Both conserved end residues are part of each CDR3. A D gene is named only where the DNA matches it firmly. Clone size, where shown, is once, few, many, or a class for clones that have expanded.

TRBV5-5	TRBD1	-	TRBJ1-6	TGTGCCAGCAGCCCGACAGGGGATAGAACCCTCCACTTT	CASSPTGDRTLHF
TRBV7-9	TRBD1	-	TRBJ1-2	TGTGCCAGCAGCTTAAACGGACAGGGTGGCTACACCTTC	CASSLNGQGGYTF
TRBV5-1	TRBD1	-	TRBJ1-2	TGCGCCAGCAGCGTGGACAGGGGGACCTATGGCTACACCTTC	CASSVDRGTYGYTF
TRBV5-4	-	few	TRBJ1-1	TGTGCCAGCAGCCTGAAGTCGTTGGGGCCAGAAGCTTTCTTT	CASSLKSLGPEAFF
TRBV7-6	TRBD1	-	TRBJ1-1	TGTGCCAGCAGCTCCAGACAGGGGGACAAAGCTTTCTTT	CASSSRQGDKAFF
TRBV11-2	TRBD1	-	TRBJ1-6	TGTGCCAGCAGCTCACGGGACAGGGACCGTGAATCACCCCTCCACTTT	CASSSRDRDRESPLHF
TRBV5-1	TRBD2	once	TRBJ2-1	TGCGCCAGCAGCTTGTCAAGCGGGGGCCAGCGGTATGAGCAGTTCTTC	CASSLSSGGQRYEQFF
TRBV7-2	-	-	TRBJ1-4	TGTGCCAGCAGCTACCAAGGGGGAGAAAAACTGTTTTTT	CASSYQGGEKLFF
TRBV4-1	-	-	TRBJ2-3	TGCGCCAGCAGCCCCACCGGTAGCACAGATACGCAGTATTTT	CASSPTGSTDTQYF
TRBV27	TRBD1	-	TRBJ2-7	TGTGCCAGCAGTCCCCTCAGGGGGCAGGGGGTCTCCTACGAGCAGTACTTC	CASSPLRGQGVSYEQYF
TRBV14	-	-	TRBJ2-7	TGTGCCAGCAGCCCCGGGACAAGGAGCTCCTACGAGCAGTACTTC	CASSPGTRSSYEQYF
TRBV27	-	-	TRBJ1-2	TGTGCCAGCAGGTCGACAGTACTCGACTATGGCTACACCTTC	CASRSTVLDYGYTF
TRBV7-2	TRBD2	-	TRBJ2-1	TGTGCCAGCAGCCGGGGGAGCGGGGGAAAAAATGAGCAGTTCTTC	CASSRGSGGKNEQFF
TRBV27	-	-	TRBJ1-2	TGTGCCAGCACGGGGGAGGGCGGCTACACCTTC	CASTGEGGYTF
TRBV20-1	-	-	TRBJ2-7	TGCAGTGCTGGAGTGGCAGAGCAGTACTTC	CSAGVAEQYF
TRBV5-5	TRBD1	-	TRBJ2-7	TGTGCCAGCAGCCCTCGTGGGGACAGTTACGAGCAGTACTTC	CASSPRGDSYEQYF
TRBV9	-	-	TRBJ1-2	TGTGCCAGCAGGGACAGTCTCTATGGCTACACCTTC	CASRDSLYGYTF
TRBV6-1	-	-	TRBJ2-2	TGTGCCAGCAGGGTCCAGGGAACCGGGGAGCTGTTTTTT	CASRVQGTGELFF
TRBV27	-	-	TRBJ1-2	TGTGCCAGCAGTTTACAGGGGTTAGGGTATGGCTACACCTTC	CASSLQGLGYGYTF
TRBV29-1	TRBD1	-	TRBJ2-5	TGCAGCGTTGGTTTAAGGGGGACAGACCAAGAGACCCAGTACTTC	CSVGLRGTDQETQYF
TRBV30	-	-	TRBJ2-1	TGTGCCTGGAGTGAAAACAGGGTAAGGTCCTACAATGAGCAGTTCTTC	CAWSENRVRSYNEQFF
TRBV5-1	TRBD2	once	TRBJ2-3	TGCGCCAGCAGCCTCCCCGGGACTAGCGGGGGGGTCGATACGCAGTATTTT	CASSLPGTSGGVDTQYF
TRBV19	-	-	TRBJ1-1	TGTGCCAGTAGTATCGGAAGGGCGGGGGGCACTGAAGCTTTCTTT	CASSIGRAGGTEAFF
TRBV15	-	-	TRBJ1-6	TGTGCCACCAGCACCAGGACTGGGAATAATTCACCCCTCCACTTT	CATSTRTGNNSPLHF
TRBV7-9	TRBD1	-	TRBJ2-3	TGTGCCAGCCCCTTCGGGGACAGGGTGTACCGAGATACGCAGTATTTT	CASPFGDRVYRDTQYF
TRBV10-1	-	few	TRBJ2-7	TGCGCCAGCAGTCGCAACGTCGATAGCTCCTACGAGCAGTACTTC	CASSRNVDSSYEQYF
TRBV9	TRBD2	-	TRBJ2-1	TGTGCCAGCAGCTCAATAGCGGGGGGAAGCTCCTACAATGAGCAGTTCTTC	CASSSIAGGSSYNEQFF
TRBV5-4	TRBD1	once	TRBJ1-5	TGTGCCAGCAGTCCCGCCCCCGGGACAGGAAATCAGCCCCAGCATTTT	CASSPAPGTGNQPQHF
TRBV11-2	-	-	TRBJ1-2	TGTGCCAGCAGCTTAGATCAGGGCAGGGTAAATGGCTACACCTTC	CASSLDQGRVNGYTF
TRBV5-5	-	-	TRBJ1-4	TGTGCCAGCAGCTCGTCAGGGGACGAAAAACTGTTTTTT	CASSSSGDEKLFF
TRBV5-6	TRBD2	-	TRBJ2-5	TGTGCCAGCAGCTTGGCCGGACTAGCGCAAGAGACCCAGTACTTC	CASSLAGLAQETQYF
TRBV30	-	-	TRBJ2-1	TGTGCCTGGAGTTTCGGGACATCGGGTGAGCAGTTCTTC	CAWSFGTSGEQFF
TRBV9	-	-	TRBJ1-2	TGTGCCAGCAGCGTAGGGCCATATGGCTACACCTTC	CASSVGPYGYTF
TRBV5-1	TRBD2	-	TRBJ2-1	TGCGCCAGCAGCTTGGCTGCGGGGGGTTACAATGAGCAGTTCTTC	CASSLAAGGYNEQFF
TRBV7-9	-	-	TRBJ1-2	TGTGCCAGCAGCCTGGTCCCGGACACGGGCTACACCTTC	CASSLVPDTGYTF